These 28 T cell receptor beta chains came from one sample sequenced in a study of CD8 T cells in Susac syndrome (dated by TCRdb to the late 2010s). The method was the immunoSEQ multiplex PCR assay. RNA was extracted using the RNeasy kit, and about 0.45 to 1 ug of the RNA was reverse transcribed with random hexamers. The public reads were reprocessed in TCRdb via fastp at Q25 and MiXCR, keeping in-frame beta chains. Every entry covers one CDR3 protein and lists the most common genes and DNA from its rows. Recorded for this sample are a few hundred thousand distinct CDR3 sequences; over 90% of them occurred a single time. The biggest ten clones account for approximately 0.075% of the sample. What was sequenced was CD4+ T cells from PBMCs. The receptors were sampled from a human donor with multiple sclerosis.

The chain recombines TRBV12-3 or TRBV12-4 with TRBJ2-3, with D possibly being TRBD2 (6 bases). Trimming removed 2 bases from V and 2 bases from J, with 11 bases in between. The CDR3 is made up of 15 amino acids. CDR3 coding DNA: TGTGCCAGCAGTTTAAGGAGGGCCTCCACAGATACGCAGTATTTT. Its protein product is CASSLRRASTDTQYF.

The chain recombines TRBV12-3 or TRBV12-4 with TRBJ2-4; 7 nucleotides line up with TRBD1. CDR3 size: 13 residues. The junction had 6 bases not matched to a gene; V was cut back by 3 bases and J by 10 bases. CDR3 DNA sequence: TGTGCCAGCAGTTTGGACAGGCGAAGGATTCAGTACTTC. This encodes CASSLDRRRIQYF.

The chain couples TRBV29-1 to TRBJ1-1; D is ambiguous. The germline gives CDR1 SQVTM, CDR2 ANQGSEA. V was shortened by 7 bases and J by 3 bases, with 12 bases between the two germline ends. The CDR3 spans 12 residues. CDR3 amino acids: CSAHGPHTEAFF. The CDR3 bases are TGCAGCGCCCACGGCCCGCACACTGAAGCTTTCTTT.

The genes are TRBV2 and TRBJ1-4; D is perhaps TRBD1 (6 bases). The CDR3 covers 13 residues. The germline V gene has CDR1 SNHLY and CDR2 FYNNEI. V was cut by 4 bases and J by 10 bases, with 13 bases left in between. The CDR3 DNA reads TGTGCCAGCAGTGGGGCAAAAGGGGGAAAACTGTTTTTT. As protein: CASSGAKGGKLFF.

Here the CDR3 DNA reads TGTGCCAGCAGCTCCCCGGGCACGGCGCAGTATTTT. Translation: CASSSPGTAQYF. V and J are TRBV7-2 and TRBJ2-3; no firm D call. The CDR3 runs to 12 residues. V lost 4 bases, J lost 10 bases, and 12 bases lay in between. Germline V gene lookup returns CDR1 SGHTA and CDR2 FQGNSA.

The rearrangement links TRBV30 to TRBJ2-2; D call uncertain. Germline V CDR1 and CDR2: GTSNPN, SVGIG (reference sequence). The CDR3 runs 14 residues. The V and J ends lost 1 base and 5 bases respectively, with 11 bases between them. The CDR3 sequence: CAWSGVERTGELFF. In DNA form, the CDR3 reads TGTGCCTGGAGTGGGGTCGAAAGAACCGGGGAGCTGTTTTTT.

The chain uses TRBV30 and TRBJ2-5; D not certain. The germline V gene has CDR1 GTSNPN and CDR2 SVGIG (reference sequence). The CDR3 runs to 14 residues. V shed 2 bases and J shed 2 bases, with 12 bases lying between them. This CDR3 reads CAWSSRAGQETQYF. CDR3 in DNA: TGTGCCTGGAGTTCACGGGCAGGACAAGAGACCCAGTACTTC. Full variable domain (missing parts from reference TRBV30 and TRBJ2-5): SQTIHQWPATLVQPVGSPLSLECTVEGTSNPNLYWYRQAAGRGLQLLFYSVGIGQISSEVPQNLSASRPQDRQFILSSKKLLLSDSGFYLCAWSSRAGQETQYFGPGTRLLVL.

This rearrangement joins TRBV4-1 to TRBJ2-1; 8 bases line up with TRBD2. This CDR3 is built from 17 residues. Germline lookup yields CDR1 MGHRA and CDR2 YSYEKL. J lost 5 bases, V lost 0 bases, and 9 bases had no gene match. The CDR3 here is CASSQERQVAGNNEQFF. DNA for the CDR3: TGCGCCAGCAGCCAAGAACGACAGGTAGCGGGGAACAATGAGCAGTTCTTC.

The gene calls are TRBV5-4 and TRBJ2-7; D not certain. Germline CDR1 and CDR2: SGHNT and YYREEE (reference sequence). There are 12 residues in the CDR3. V gave up 0 bases and J gave up 6 bases, with 7 bases separating them. CDR3 loop: CASSLEAREQYV. CDR3 in DNA: TGTGCCAGCAGCTTGGAGGCACGCGAGCAGTACGTC.

The chain employs TRBV29-1 and TRBJ2-6; maybe TRBD1 (5 bases). V lost 6 bases and J 1 base, leaving 13 bases between the germline ends. The CDR3 sequence is 15 residues long. Germline CDR1 is SQVTM and CDR2 is ANQGSEA. CDR3 nucleotide sequence: TGCAGCGTCGCAGGGTCGTATTCTGGGGCCAACGTCCTGACTTTC. Protein: CSVAGSYSGANVLTF. Full variable domain (outside the CDR3, taken from reference TRBV29-1 and TRBJ2-6): SAVISQKPSRDICQRGTSLTIQCQVDSQVTMMFWYRQQPGQSLTLIATANQGSEATYESGFVIDKFPISRPNLTFSTLTVSNMSPEDSSIYLCSVAGSYSGANVLTFGAGSRLTVL.

The chain links TRBV29-1 to TRBJ2-1, with TRBD2 as a possible D gene (6 bases). This CDR3 has 13 amino acids. The ends were cut back, 4 bases at V and 5 bases at J, with 12 bases in the middle. CDR1 is SQVTM and CDR2 is ANQGSEA in the germline V gene. The CDR3 here is CSVGQRVHNEQFF. The CDR3 DNA reads TGCAGCGTTGGCCAGCGGGTACACAATGAGCAGTTCTTC.

The chain links TRBV19 to TRBJ1-1, with D possibly matching TRBD1 (5 bases). V lost 4 bases, J lost 0 bases, and 18 bases lay in between. The CDR3 contains 17 residues. Germline CDR1 is LNHDA and CDR2 is SQIVND (reference sequence). The DNA for the CDR3 is TGTGCCAGTAGTACCCATGTGGGACCTTCCATGAACACTGAAGCTTTCTTT. Translating gives CASSTHVGPSMNTEAFF.

Written as DNA, the CDR3 is TGTGCCTCCGGACTAGCCAGGAATGAGCAGTTCTTC. Its translation is CASGLARNEQFF. V and J are TRBV30 and TRBJ2-1; TRBD2 aligns across 8 bases. The junction had 6 bases not matched to a gene; V was cut back by 7 bases and J by 7 bases. Germline loops: CDR1 GTSNPN, CDR2 SVGIG (reference sequence). This CDR3 region has 12 residues.

V usage is TRBV20-1 and J usage is TRBJ2-3; TRBD2 aligns across 11 bases. V shed 1 base, J shed 2 bases, and the junction held 5 bases outside the gene matches. The CDR3 consists of 16 residues. Looked up from germline, CDR1 is DFQATT and CDR2 is SNEGSKA (reference sequence). The CDR3 region has the DNA TGCAGTGCTAGAGTATCTAGCGGGGGGTCCACAGATACGCAGTATTTT. This sequence encodes CSARVSSGGSTDTQYF.

The genes are TRBV9 and TRBJ1-2; no definite D call. The V end was cut by 0 bases, the J end by 3 bases, with 12 bases between. Germline assignment: CDR1 SGDLS and CDR2 YYNGEE. There are 15 residues in the CDR3. As DNA, the CDR3 is TGTGCCAGCAGCGTAGGTCTTCATACGGACTATGGCTACACCTTC. This codes for CASSVGLHTDYGYTF.

CDR3 coding DNA: TGCAGTGCTAGGAGGGCTACAGCTAGCACAGATACGCAGTATTTT. As protein: CSARRATASTDTQYF. The J gene is TRBJ2-3, the V gene TRBV20-1, with D possibly TRBD2 on 5 matching bases. The length of the CDR3 is 15 residues. Deletions cut 3 bases from V and 0 bases from J, with 13 bases between. Germline V gives CDR1 DFQATT, CDR2 SNEGSKA (reference sequence).

This clonotype appeared once. The CDR3 spells CASSVAGEPYEQYV. The CDR3 DNA reads as TGTGCCAGCAGCGTAGCGGGGGAACCCTACGAGCAGTACGTC. The chain is built from TRBV9 and TRBJ2-7; TRBD2 is a possible D gene (6 bases). The CDR3 has 14 residues. The germline V and J ends were trimmed by 0 bases and 2 bases, with 9 bases remaining between them. The germline gives CDR1 SGDLS, CDR2 YYNGEE.

This rearrangement joins TRBV5-6 to TRBJ2-6; D is possibly TRBD1 (6 bases). The germline V and J ends were trimmed by 5 bases and 3 bases, with 12 bases remaining between them. The CDR3 has 15 amino acids. Germline CDR1 is SGHDT and CDR2 is YYEEEE. The CDR3 DNA is TGTGCCAGCAGGAAACAGGGTGGTGGGGCCAACGTCCTGACTTTC. This translates into CASRKQGGGANVLTF.

The chain employs TRBV2 and TRBJ1-2, with 7 bases lining up with TRBD1. Losses at the gene ends were 6 bases for V and 8 bases for J; bases not matched to a gene: 9. Germline V gene sequence: CDR1 SNHLY, CDR2 FYNNEI. CDR3 length: 13 amino acids. Written as DNA, the CDR3 is TGTGCCAGCAGGGAGACAGGGCCGGACGGCTACACCTTC. Protein product: CASRETGPDGYTF.

The V gene is TRBV28, the J gene TRBJ1-5; the D is unclear. V gave up 6 bases and J gave up 4 bases, with 10 bases separating them. The germline V gene has CDR1 MDHEN and CDR2 SYDVKM. The CDR3 is made up of 13 amino acids. CDR3 residues: CASRGSLNQPQHF. The CDR3 DNA reads as TGTGCCAGCAGGGGGAGCTTAAATCAGCCCCAGCATTTT.

This clonotype was recorded once. The V call is TRBV14, the J call TRBJ2-1, with D possibly being TRBD1 (6 bases). V lost 1 base and J lost 6, with 16 bases in between. The CDR3 runs 16 residues. Germline V gene data show CDR1 as SGHDN and CDR2 as FVKESK. DNA for the CDR3: TGTGCCAGCAGCCAAGCCCCTTTAGCAGGGGTCAATGAGCAGTTCTTC. This codes for CASSQAPLAGVNEQFF.

This chain joins TRBV20-1 and TRBJ2-7, with no clear D. Germline CDR1 reads DFQATT; CDR2 reads SNEGSKA (reference sequence). The CDR3 is made up of 11 amino acids. V lost 2 bases to trimming and J lost 2 bases, with 4 bases between them. Here the CDR3 DNA reads TGCAGTGCTAGAACAACCTACGAGCAGTACTTC. It codes for CSARTTYEQYF.

The chain carries TRBV14 and TRBJ2-1; a possible D gene is TRBD2 (6 bases). Trimming removed 2 bases from V and 2 bases from J, with 10 bases in between. CDR3 length: 15 amino acids. The V gene's germline CDR1 is SGHDN and CDR2 FVKESK. CDR3 sequence reads: CASSQNSGPYNEQFF. DNA of the CDR3: TGTGCCAGCAGCCAAAATAGCGGTCCCTACAATGAGCAGTTCTTC.

This rearrangement joins TRBV14 to TRBJ2-3; D gene ambiguous. V was cut by 4 bases and J by 7 bases, with 9 bases left in between. CDR1 and CDR2 from the germline V gene are SGHDN and FVKESK. There are 12 residues in the CDR3. In DNA, the CDR3 is TGTGCCAGCAGCCTACAAGCGTATACGCAGTATTTT. Translated: CASSLQAYTQYF.

This chain connects TRBV29-1 to TRBJ2-5; perhaps TRBD1 as D (6 bases). The germline gives CDR1 SQVTM, CDR2 ANQGSEA. V lost 6 bases and J lost 2, with 13 bases in between. The CDR3 consists of 13 residues. The CDR3 here is CSVATGSQETQYF. The CDR3 bases are TGCAGCGTCGCCACAGGGAGTCAAGAGACCCAGTACTTC.

The chain uses TRBV29-1 and TRBJ2-3; D unclear. The ends were cut back, 7 bases at V and 1 base at J, with 18 bases in the middle. The germline gives CDR1 SQVTM, CDR2 ANQGSEA. There are 15 residues in the CDR3. The CDR3 DNA reads TGCAGCGCCCCCCTCTTGGGTGTGGGCACAGATACGCAGTATTTT. It translates to CSAPLLGVGTDTQYF.

The genes are TRBV5-4 and TRBJ2-7; possibly TRBD2 for D (6 bases). The CDR3 is made up of 15 amino acids. The V end was cut by 2 bases, the J end by 0 bases, with 12 bases between. Germline assignment: CDR1 SGHNT and CDR2 YYREEE (reference sequence). The CDR3 DNA reads as TGTGCCAGCAGCTTACGGGCGGGGATCTCCTACGAGCAGTACTTC. This translates into CASSLRAGISYEQYF.

This chain links TRBV12-5 with TRBJ1-1, with 7 bases lining up with TRBD1. J was trimmed by 5 bases and V by 5 bases; bases with no gene match: 14. Germline CDR1 is LGHNT and CDR2 is FRNRAP. The CDR3 is 16 residues long. The CDR3 DNA sequence: TGTGCTAGTGGTCACCTCCGACAGGGAGGACGGACTGAAGCTTTCTTT. Translated: CASGHLRQGGRTEAFF.